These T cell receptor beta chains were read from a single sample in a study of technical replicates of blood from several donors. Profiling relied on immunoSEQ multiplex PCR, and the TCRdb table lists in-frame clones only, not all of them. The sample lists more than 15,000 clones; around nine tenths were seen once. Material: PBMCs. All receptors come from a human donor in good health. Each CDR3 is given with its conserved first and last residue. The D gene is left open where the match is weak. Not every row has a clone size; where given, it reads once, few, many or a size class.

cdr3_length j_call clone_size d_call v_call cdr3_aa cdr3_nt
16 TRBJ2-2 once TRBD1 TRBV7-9 CASSSSGTGGSGELFF TGTGCCAGCAGCTCCTCCGGGACAGGGGGTTCCGGGGAGCTGTTTTTT
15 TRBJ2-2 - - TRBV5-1 CASSLNLQGTGELFF TGCGCCAGCAGCTTGAACCTCCAGGGGACCGGGGAGCTGTTTTTT
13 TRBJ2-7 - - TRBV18 CASSPPGLNEQYF TGTGCCAGCTCACCCCCCGGACTAAACGAGCAGTACTTC
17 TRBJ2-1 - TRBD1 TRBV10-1 CASSESRRTGSYNEQFF TGCGCCAGCAGTGAGTCGAGGCGGACAGGTTCCTACAATGAGCAGTTCTTC
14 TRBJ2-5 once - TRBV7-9 CASSPPTGVQTQYF TGTGCCAGCAGCCCCCCGACGGGGGTGCAGACCCAGTACTTC
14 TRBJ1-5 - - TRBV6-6 CASNPSGSNQPQHF TGTGCCAGCAACCCTTCGGGTAGCAATCAGCCCCAGCATTTT
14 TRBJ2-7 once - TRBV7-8 CASRSITGSYEQYF TGTGCCAGCAGGTCGATAACAGGATCCTACGAGCAGTACTTC
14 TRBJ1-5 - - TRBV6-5 CASSYDRFNQPQHF TGTGCCAGCAGTTACGACAGGTTCAATCAGCCCCAGCATTTT
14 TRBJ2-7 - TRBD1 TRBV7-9 CASSPRTGTYEQYF TGTGCCAGCAGCCCCCGGACAGGAACCTACGAGCAGTACTTC
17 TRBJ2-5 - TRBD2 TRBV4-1 CASSQGRTSGEGETQYF TGCGCCAGCAGCCAAGGACGGACTAGCGGGGAAGGAGAGACCCAGTACTTC
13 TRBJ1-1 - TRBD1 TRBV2 CASTDRPSTEAFF TGTGCCAGCACGGACAGGCCGAGCACTGAAGCTTTCTTT
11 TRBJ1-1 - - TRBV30 CAWGSGTEAFF TGTGCTTGGGGGAGCGGCACTGAAGCTTTCTTT
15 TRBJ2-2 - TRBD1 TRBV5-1 CASSNRGLGTGELFF TGCGCCAGCAGTAACAGGGGGCTCGGCACCGGGGAGCTGTTTTTT
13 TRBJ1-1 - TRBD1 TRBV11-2 CASSFRDRSEAFF TGTGCCAGCAGCTTCAGGGACAGAAGTGAAGCTTTCTTT
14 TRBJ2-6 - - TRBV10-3 CAISVAGGANVLTF TGTGCCATCAGTGTCGCGGGGGGGGCCAACGTCCTGACTTTC
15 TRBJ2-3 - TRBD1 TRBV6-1 CASHLGTGVTDTQYF TGTGCCAGCCACCTGGGAACAGGGGTCACAGATACGCAGTATTTT
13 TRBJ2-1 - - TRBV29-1 CSVETHSYNEQFF TGCAGCGTCGAAACACACTCCTACAATGAGCAGTTCTTC
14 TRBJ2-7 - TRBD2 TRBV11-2 CASGPPQTSGVPYF TGTGCCAGCGGACCCCCGCAGACTAGCGGAGTCCCCTACTTC
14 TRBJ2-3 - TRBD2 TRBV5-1 CASSTSGNTDTQYF TGCGCCAGCTCGACTAGCGGAAACACAGATACGCAGTATTTT
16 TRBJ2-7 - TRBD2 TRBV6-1 CASSERDYLNSYEQYF TGTGCCAGCAGTGAAAGGGACTACCTCAACTCCTACGAGCAGTACTTC
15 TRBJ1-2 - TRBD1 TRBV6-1 CASSVGTGEYYGYTF TGTGCCAGCAGTGTCGGGACAGGGGAATACTATGGCTACACCTTC
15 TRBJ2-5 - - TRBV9 CASSVAEGRIETQYF TGTGCCAGCAGCGTAGCCGAAGGGAGGATCGAGACCCAGTACTTC
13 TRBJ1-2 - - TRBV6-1 CASSGDFSAGYTF TGTGCCAGCAGTGGCGACTTTTCGGCTGGCTACACCTTC
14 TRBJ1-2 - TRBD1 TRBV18 CASSPGQSTYGYTF TGTGCCAGCTCACCGGGACAGTCAACCTATGGCTACACCTTC
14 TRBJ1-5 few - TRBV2 CASSGTDINQPQHF TGTGCCAGCAGTGGGACGGACATCAATCAGCCCCAGCATTTT
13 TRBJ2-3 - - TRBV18 CASSPPGADTQYF TGTGCCAGCTCACCCCCAGGGGCCGATACGCAGTATTTT
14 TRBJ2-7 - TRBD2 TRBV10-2 CASSLAGGPYEQYF TGCGCCAGCAGTCTTGCGGGAGGCCCCTACGAGCAGTACTTC
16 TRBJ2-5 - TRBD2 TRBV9 CASSPPGTTGGETQYF TGTGCCAGCAGCCCTCCCGGGACTACGGGGGGGGAGACCCAGTACTTC
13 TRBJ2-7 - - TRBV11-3 CASSLGASYEQYF TGTGCCAGCAGCTTAGGGGCCAGCTACGAGCAGTACTTC
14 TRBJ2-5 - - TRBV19 CASSLDRGHKTQYF TGTGCCAGTAGTCTCGACAGAGGTCATAAGACCCAGTACTTC
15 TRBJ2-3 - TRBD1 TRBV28 CASSLRTGGPDTQYF TGTGCCAGCAGTTTACGGACAGGGGGCCCAGATACGCAGTATTTT
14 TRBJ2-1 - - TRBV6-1 CASSEVRGRNEQFF TGTGCCAGCAGTGAAGTCAGGGGCCGCAATGAGCAGTTCTTC
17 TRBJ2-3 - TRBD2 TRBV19 CASSTPGLAGGTDTQYF TGTGCCAGTAGTACCCCGGGACTAGCGGGAGGGACAGATACGCAGTATTTT
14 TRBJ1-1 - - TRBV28 CASSLIQENTEAFF TGTGCCAGCAGTTTAATCCAGGAGAACACTGAAGCTTTCTTT
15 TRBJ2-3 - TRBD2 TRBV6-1 CASIPGLAGTDTQYF TGTGCCAGCATCCCGGGACTAGCGGGCACAGATACGCAGTATTTT
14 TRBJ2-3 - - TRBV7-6 CASSLKLASDTQYF TGTGCCAGCAGCCTAAAACTAGCTTCAGATACGCAGTATTTT
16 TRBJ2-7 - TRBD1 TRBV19 CASSPQQGQSSYEQYF TGTGCCAGTAGTCCACAACAGGGGCAAAGCTCCTACGAGCAGTACTTC
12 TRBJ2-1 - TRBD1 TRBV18 CASSKDRDEQFF TGTGCCAGCTCCAAAGACAGGGATGAGCAGTTCTTC
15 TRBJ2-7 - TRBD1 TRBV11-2 CASSLDRDREYEQYF TGTGCCAGCAGCTTAGATCGAGACAGGGAGTACGAGCAGTACTTC
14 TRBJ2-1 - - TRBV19 CASSIGRANNEQFF TGTGCCAGTAGTATCGGGCGGGCGAACAATGAGCAGTTCTTC
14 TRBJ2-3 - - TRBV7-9 CATVPVSSTDTQYF TGTGCCACGGTACCGGTTTCTAGCACAGATACGCAGTATTTT
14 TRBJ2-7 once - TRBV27 CASSPGTASYEQYF TGTGCCAGCAGTCCCGGGACTGCCTCCTACGAGCAGTACTTC
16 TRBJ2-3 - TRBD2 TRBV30 CAWSGSGRMGADTQYF TGTGCCTGGAGTGGTAGCGGGAGGATGGGGGCAGATACGCAGTATTTT
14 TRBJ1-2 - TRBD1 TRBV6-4 CASRDSDRGQGYTF TGTGCCAGCAGAGACTCGGACAGGGGGCAAGGCTACACCTTC
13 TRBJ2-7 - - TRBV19 CASSRGVNYEQYF TGTGCCAGTAGTAGGGGGGTCAACTACGAGCAGTACTTC
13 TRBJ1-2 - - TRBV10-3 CAISWQSSHGYTF TGTGCCATCAGTTGGCAGTCTTCCCATGGCTACACCTTC
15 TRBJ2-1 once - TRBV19 CASDVGGGAYNEQFF TGTGCCAGCGACGTGGGTGGGGGCGCCTACAATGAGCAGTTCTTC
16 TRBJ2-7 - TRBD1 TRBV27 CASSERTGTGLFEQYF TGTGCCAGCAGTGAACGCACCGGGACAGGGTTGTTCGAGCAGTACTTC
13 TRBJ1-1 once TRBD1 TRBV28 CASRGQANTEAFF TGTGCCAGCCGGGGACAGGCGAACACTGAAGCTTTCTTT
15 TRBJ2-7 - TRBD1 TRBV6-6 CASSGPGTGGYEQYF TGTGCCAGCAGCGGCCCCGGGACAGGGGGCTACGAGCAGTACTTC
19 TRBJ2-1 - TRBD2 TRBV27 CASSPAPSGLAEWYNEQFF TGTGCCAGCAGTCCCGCCCCCTCGGGACTAGCAGAGTGGTACAATGAGCAGTTCTTC
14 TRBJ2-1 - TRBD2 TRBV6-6 CASSYRDYNNEQFF TGTGCCAGCAGTTACCGGGACTATAACAATGAGCAGTTCTTC
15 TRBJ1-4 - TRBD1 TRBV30 CAWSVGGQFNEKLFF TGTGCCTGGAGTGTGGGGGGACAGTTTAATGAAAAACTGTTTTTT